The 8 T cell receptor beta chains presented below share a single source sample, sequenced in a study of T cells in Graves' hyperthyroidism and ophthalmopathy. Researchers amplified the TCR beta CDR3 regions from RNA transcripts. The TCR CDR3 was amplified in a first-round RT-PCR using the HTBI primer set. One entry per CDR3 protein results from TCRdb running MiXCR on the multiplex PCR reads. The sample records 650,000 to 750,000 distinct CDR3 sequences, roughly 15% being singletons. Source material: blood. The source of these receptors is a woman aged 18-35 years with Graves' hyperthyroidism.

This clonotype turned up a few times. This rearrangement joins TRBV20-1 to TRBJ2-7; D perhaps matches TRBD2 (6 bases). The V gene's germline CDR1 is DFQATT and CDR2 SNEGSKA (reference sequence). The ends were cut back, 0 bases at V and 5 bases at J, with 14 bases in the middle. The CDR3 has 14 residues. The CDR3 loop is CSARDFRERDEQYF. CDR3 sequence (DNA): TGCAGTGCTAGAGATTTCCGGGAGCGGGACGAGCAGTACTTC.

The table lists this clonotype with many counts. As DNA, the CDR3 is TGCAGTGCTAGATCGACAGGGGAGGGATATGAGCAGTACTTC. This translates into CSARSTGEGYEQYF. V and J are TRBV20-1 and TRBJ2-7; D possibly corresponds to TRBD1 (8 bases). V was pared by 2 bases and J by 7 bases, with 18 bases between. Germline V gene data show CDR1 as DFQATT and CDR2 as SNEGSKA (reference sequence). The CDR3 extends over 14 amino acids.

This clonotype was detected many times. The CDR3, as DNA: TGTGCCTGGGGGAAGATAGGGACAGTTAATGAAAAACTGTTTTTT. Residues: CAWGKIGTVNEKLFF. This chain connects TRBV30 to TRBJ1-4; 7 positions agree with TRBD1. From germline, CDR1 is GTSNPN and CDR2 SVGIG (reference sequence). Germline trimming cut 5 bases from V and 4 bases from J; bases unmatched to any gene: 10. The CDR3 has 15 amino acids.

The V gene is TRBV12-3 or TRBV12-4, the J gene TRBJ2-5; 8 positions agree with TRBD1. V lost 5 bases and J lost 2; bases outside the gene matches: 7. This CDR3 region has 15 residues. CDR3 amino acids: CASSLQGDGQETQYF. In nucleotides, the CDR3 is TGTGCCAGCAGTCTACAGGGGGATGGTCAAGAGACCCAGTACTTC.

V and J are TRBV29-1 and TRBJ2-1; the match to TRBD2 covers 8 bases. Germline trimming cut 2 bases from V and 2 bases from J; bases unmatched to any gene: 5. The germline gives CDR1 SQVTM, CDR2 ANQGSEA. The CDR3 totals 15 residues. The CDR3 coding sequence is TGCAGCGTTGAACTACCGGGACTAGCCTACAATGAGCAGTTCTTC. It codes for CSVELPGLAYNEQFF.

This chain links TRBV28 with TRBJ2-7; D is uncertain. The germline V and J ends were trimmed by 5 bases and 3 bases, with 14 bases remaining between them. Germline CDR1 is MDHEN and CDR2 is SYDVKM. The CDR3 spans 14 residues. The CDR3 sequence: CASSPRVLNYEQYF. CDR3 sequence (DNA): TGTGCCAGCAGTCCCCGGGTCTTGAACTACGAGCAGTACTTC.

J is TRBJ2-1 and V is TRBV4-3; 9 bases are shared with TRBD2. V was pared by 1 base and J by 8 bases, with 9 bases of the junction left unmatched. Germline values: CDR1 LGHNA, CDR2 YSLEER. This CDR3 has 16 amino acids. DNA for the CDR3: TGCGCCAGCAGCCAAGGGCTTAGCGGGAGTGGGTATGAGCAGTTCTTC. It yields the protein CASSQGLSGSGYEQFF.

V gene TRBV6-2 or TRBV6-3 combines with J gene TRBJ2-2; D ambiguous. Germline values: CDR1 MNHEY, CDR2 SVGEGT. Deletions cut 6 bases from V and 6 bases from J, with 14 bases between. The CDR3 has 14 amino acids. CDR3 DNA: TGTGCCAGCAGCCGTGACCTGTCGGCCGGGGAGCTGTTTTTT. This gives the protein CASSRDLSAGELFF.